This is a list of T cell receptor beta chains from one sample in a study of long-term antiretroviral therapy in people with HIV. Here immunoSEQ multiplex PCR was the method, and the copy in TCRdb shows in-frame clones only, minus some. This table has 20,000 to 30,000 clones, about 79% appearing once. This specimen was unsorted PBMCs, taken 3 years after starting antiretroviral therapy. Source of these receptors: a man aged 45-65 years with HIV. CDR3s include the opening cysteine and the closing phenylalanine or tryptophan.

TRBV7-2	TRBJ2-7	CASSPGNSYEQYF
TRBV5-1	TRBJ1-5	CASSPEPQGAYRDQPQHF
TRBV9	TRBJ2-7	CASSPGQGALEQYF
TRBV28	TRBJ2-4	CASTGQGLNIQYF
TRBV4-2	TRBJ1-1	CASSQVPPGSNPRAFF
TRBV28	TRBJ1-4	CASSPGTSANEKLFF
TRBV4-1	TRBJ1-6	CASSQVLNSPLHF
TRBV10-3	TRBJ2-6	CAIGGSGANVLTF
TRBV7-8	TRBJ1-2	CASSPGAQGTYGYTF
TRBV7-2	TRBJ2-7	CASSSQAGQQEQYF
TRBV10-3	TRBJ1-3	CAILPDESFPSGNTIYF
TRBV6-6	TRBJ1-1	CASSLGRNTEAFF
TRBV11-2	TRBJ2-7	CASSLKTAYEQYF